The rows below give T cell receptor beta chains drawn from one sample of a study of blood T cell repertoires in COVID-19. Data came from immunoSEQ multiplex PCR; TCRdb stores just in-frame clones and leaves some out. This sample has 250,000 to 300,000 clones; approximately 82% occur once, and the top ten carry roughly 4.7%. The specimen was PBMCs or T cells enriched from blood (not recorded which). Every receptor here comes from a man between 35 and 55 years old who had been exposed to COVID-19. The CDR3 runs from the conserved cysteine through the conserved F or W. A D gene is named only where the DNA matches it firmly. Clone size, where shown, is once, few, many, or a class for clones that have expanded.

j_gene	v_gene	d_gene	abundance	len	CDR3nt	CDR3aa
TRBJ2-7	TRBV10-3	TRBD2	few	13	TGTGCCATTGGGCAGCGGGAGTTCCGAGAGCAGTACTTC	CAIGQREFREQYF
TRBJ2-3	TRBV19	NA	NA	15	TGTGCCAGTAGTATAGCGGGGGTTAGCACAGATACGCAGTATTTT	CASSIAGVSTDTQYF
TRBJ2-1	TRBV7-3	TRBD2	NA	18	TGTGCCAGCAGCTTTACCGGGACTAGCGGGAGGTTCTACAATGAGCAGTTCTTC	CASSFTGTSGRFYNEQFF
TRBJ1-3	TRBV5-4	TRBD1	NA	14	TGTGCCAGCAGCCGGACAGGGTCTGGAAACACCATATATTTT	CASSRTGSGNTIYF
TRBJ1-2	TRBV7-9	NA	NA	11	TGTGCCAGCAGCTCAACTTATGGCTACACCTTC	CASSSTYGYTF
TRBJ2-1	TRBV9	TRBD2	NA	15	TGTGCCAGCAGTCAGACTAGCGGACCTTACAATGAGCAGTTCTTC	CASSQTSGPYNEQFF
TRBJ2-3	TRBV7-2	NA	NA	13	TGTGCCAGCAGCTTACTCACGGCAGATACGCAGTATTTT	CASSLLTADTQYF
TRBJ2-1	TRBV9	NA	NA	14	TGTGCCAGCAGCGTCGGAGGCTCCTACAATGAGCAGTTCTTC	CASSVGGSYNEQFF
TRBJ1-2	TRBV20-1	NA	NA	11	TGCAGTGCGAGAGGGAGTTATGGCTACACCTTC	CSARGSYGYTF
TRBJ1-1	TRBV27	NA	NA	13	TGTGCCAGCCGACGGGTAATGAACACTGAAGCTTTCTTT	CASRRVMNTEAFF
TRBJ2-5	TRBV5-4	NA	NA	12	TGTGCCAGCAGTCTTCGGGATGAGACCCAGTACTTC	CASSLRDETQYF
TRBJ2-1	TRBV3-1/TRBV3-2	NA	NA	14	TGTGCCAGCAGCCAAGGACTAGTTTTCGATGAGCAGTTCTTC	CASSQGLVFDEQFF
TRBJ1-1	TRBV3-1/TRBV3-2	NA	few	14	TGTGCCAGCAGCCAAGTGGCGGGAGTGACTGAAGCTTTCTTT	CASSQVAGVTEAFF
TRBJ2-5	TRBV19	NA	NA	12	TGTGCCAGTAGTATAAGCGTCGAGACCCAGTACTTC	CASSISVETQYF
TRBJ2-7	TRBV5-4	TRBD2	NA	15	TGTGCCAGCAGCTTGGATTCCGGGAGGGCCTACGAGCAGTACTTC	CASSLDSGRAYEQYF
TRBJ1-5	TRBV6-1	NA	few	15	TGTGCCAGCAGTGAAGTCTCAGGGAGGGGACAGCCCCAGCATTTT	CASSEVSGRGQPQHF
TRBJ2-3	TRBV12-3/TRBV12-4	NA	NA	12	TGTGCCAGCAGTTTTGGAGCGGACCGGGAGTATTTT	CASSFGADREYF
TRBJ1-5	TRBV15	NA	NA	15	TGTGCCACCAGCCAATCGAGGGTCGGCAATCAGCCCCAGCATTTT	CATSQSRVGNQPQHF
TRBJ2-3	TRBV18	NA	NA	14	TGTGCCAGCTCAACCCGGAAAGGGGTAGATACGCAGTATTTT	CASSTRKGVDTQYF
TRBJ1-4	TRBV19	NA	NA	14	TGTGCCAGTGGCGTGGGGGCGAGAAGGGAAAAACTGTTTTTT	CASGVGARREKLFF
TRBJ1-6	TRBV28	NA	NA	11	TGTGCCAGCAGTCCAAATTCACCCCTCCACTTT	CASSPNSPLHF
TRBJ2-1	TRBV6-6	NA	NA	16	TGTGCCAGCAGTTACTCGGGCGGGACCAGGACAAATGAGCAGTTCTTC	CASSYSGGTRTNEQFF
TRBJ2-3	TRBV27	TRBD2	NA	16	TGTGCCAGCAGTTTAGGCCTAGCGGGAGGCACAGATACGCAGTATTTT	CASSLGLAGGTDTQYF
TRBJ2-3	TRBV5-6	TRBD2	NA	16	TGTGCCAGCAGCCTCCTAGCGGCAAAATACACAGATACGCAGTATTTT	CASSLLAAKYTDTQYF
TRBJ2-6	TRBV10-3	NA	once	17	TGTGCCATCAGGCCCACCGGAGCCTCTCGAAGGGCCAACGTCCTGACTTTC	CAIRPTGASRRANVLTF
TRBJ1-5	TRBV5-1	NA	NA	13	TGCGCCAGCAGCAAGGACACTAATCAGCCCCAGCATTTT	CASSKDTNQPQHF
TRBJ1-2	TRBV7-3	TRBD1	NA	14	TGTGCCAGCGGTCTCACAGGGGTAGGGTATGGCTACACCTTC	CASGLTGVGYGYTF
TRBJ2-7	TRBV18	NA	NA	15	TGTGCCAGCTCACCACCCTGGGCCATCTCCTACGAGCAGTACTTC	CASSPPWAISYEQYF
TRBJ2-1	TRBV10-3	NA	NA	12	TGTGCCACGTCGCTCAGGGTAGGCGAGCAGTTCTTC	CATSLRVGEQFF